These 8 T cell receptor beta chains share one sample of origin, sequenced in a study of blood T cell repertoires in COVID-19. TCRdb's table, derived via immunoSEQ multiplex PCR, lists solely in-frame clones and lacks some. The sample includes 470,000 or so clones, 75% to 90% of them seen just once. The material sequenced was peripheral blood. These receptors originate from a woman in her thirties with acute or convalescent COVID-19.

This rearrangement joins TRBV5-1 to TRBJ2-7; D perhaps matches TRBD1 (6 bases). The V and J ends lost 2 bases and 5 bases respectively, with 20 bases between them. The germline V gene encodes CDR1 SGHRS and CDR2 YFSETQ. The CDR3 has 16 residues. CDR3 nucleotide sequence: TGCGCCAGCAGCTTTCTTCCAGGGGTACCTCCCGACGAGCAGTACTTC. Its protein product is CASSFLPGVPPDEQYF.

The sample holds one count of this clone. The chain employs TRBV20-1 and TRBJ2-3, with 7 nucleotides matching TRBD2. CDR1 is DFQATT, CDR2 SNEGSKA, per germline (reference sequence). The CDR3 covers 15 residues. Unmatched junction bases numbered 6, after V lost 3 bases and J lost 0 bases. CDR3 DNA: TGCAGTGCTAGTCTTTTAGCGGGTAGCACAGATACGCAGTATTTT. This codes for CSASLLAGSTDTQYF.

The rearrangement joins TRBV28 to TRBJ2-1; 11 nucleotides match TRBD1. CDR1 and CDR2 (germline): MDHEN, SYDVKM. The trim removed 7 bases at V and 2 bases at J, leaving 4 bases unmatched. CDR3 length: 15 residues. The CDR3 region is CASTGQGAAYNEQFF. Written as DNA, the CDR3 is TGTGCCAGCACAGGACAGGGGGCGGCCTACAATGAGCAGTTCTTC.

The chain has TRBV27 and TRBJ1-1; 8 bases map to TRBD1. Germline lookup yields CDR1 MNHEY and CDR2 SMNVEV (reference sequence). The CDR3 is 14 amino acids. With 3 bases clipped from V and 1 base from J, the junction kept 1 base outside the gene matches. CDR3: CASSFGTGNTEAFF. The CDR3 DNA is TGTGCCAGCAGTTTTGGGACAGGGAACACTGAAGCTTTCTTT.

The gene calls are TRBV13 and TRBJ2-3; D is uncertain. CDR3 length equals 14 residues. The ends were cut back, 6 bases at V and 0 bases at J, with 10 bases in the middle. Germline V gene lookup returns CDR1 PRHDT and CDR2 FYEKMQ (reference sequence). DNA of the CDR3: TGTGCCAGCAGACGGTTTCCTAGCACAGATACGCAGTATTTT. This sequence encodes CASRRFPSTDTQYF.

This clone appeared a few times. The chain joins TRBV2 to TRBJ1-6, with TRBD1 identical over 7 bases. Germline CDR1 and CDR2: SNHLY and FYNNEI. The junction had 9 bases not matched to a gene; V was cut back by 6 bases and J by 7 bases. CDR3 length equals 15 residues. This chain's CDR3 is CASSVTTGNNSPLHF. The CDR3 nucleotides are TGTGCCAGCAGCGTAACGACAGGGAACAATTCACCCCTCCACTTT.

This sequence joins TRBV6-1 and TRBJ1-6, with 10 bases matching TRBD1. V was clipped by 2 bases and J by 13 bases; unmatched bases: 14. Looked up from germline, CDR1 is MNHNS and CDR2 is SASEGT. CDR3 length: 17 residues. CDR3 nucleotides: TGTGCCAGCAGTGAATTAAGTTCCGGGACAGGGGAATACCCCCTCCACTTT. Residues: CASSELSSGTGEYPLHF.

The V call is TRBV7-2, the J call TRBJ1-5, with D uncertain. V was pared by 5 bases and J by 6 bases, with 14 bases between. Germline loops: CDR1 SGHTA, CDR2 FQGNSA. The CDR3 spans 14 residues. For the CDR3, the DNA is TGTGCCAGCAGCCAAGGACTCTACGGTCAGCCCCAGCATTTT. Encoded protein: CASSQGLYGQPQHF.